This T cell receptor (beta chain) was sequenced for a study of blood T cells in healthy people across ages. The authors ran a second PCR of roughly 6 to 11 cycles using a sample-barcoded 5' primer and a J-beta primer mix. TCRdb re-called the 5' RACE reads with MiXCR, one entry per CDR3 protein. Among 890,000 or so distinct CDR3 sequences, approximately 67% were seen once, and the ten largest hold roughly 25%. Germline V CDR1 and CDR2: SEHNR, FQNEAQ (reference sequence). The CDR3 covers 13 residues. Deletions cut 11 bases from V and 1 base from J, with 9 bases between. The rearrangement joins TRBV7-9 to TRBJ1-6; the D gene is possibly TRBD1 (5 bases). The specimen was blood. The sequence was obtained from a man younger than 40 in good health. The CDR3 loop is CAARGSYNSPLHF. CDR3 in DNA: TGTGCCGCTCGGGGGTCCTATAATTCACCCCTCCACTTT.